These 11 T cell receptor beta chains were all obtained from the same sample, sequenced in a study of T cells in tuberculosis. The time point is: new active TB diagnosis, blood taken before or within 7 days of starting treatment. The repertoire was sequenced with immunoSEQ multiplex PCR; TCRdb's copy has only in-frame clones and lacks some. The sample has roughly 35,000 clones, roughly nine tenths seen once. Sequenced material: PBMCs, taken at tuberculosis diagnosis. These receptors all stem from an adult with tuberculosis. Some clones in this sample may be carry-over from other donors' samples.

This clone occurred once. The chain has TRBV7-8 and TRBJ1-1; 7 bases align to TRBD1. V was pared by 5 bases and J by 5 bases, with 17 bases of the junction left unmatched. Germline CDR1 is SGHVS and CDR2 is FQNEAQ. The CDR3 is made up of 17 amino acids. CDR3 sequence: CASSRPQGKKIGTEAFF. The CDR3 bases are TGTGCCAGCAGCCGACCACAGGGGAAGAAGATTGGGACTGAAGCTTTCTTT.

The genes are TRBV18 and TRBJ2-1; D unresolved. The V end was cut by 2 bases, the J end by 0 bases, with 11 bases between. Germline V gives CDR1 KGHSH, CDR2 LQKENI. The CDR3 totals 16 residues. The CDR3 DNA reads as TGTGCCAGCTCACCAAGAGTTAGCAGCTCCTACAATGAGCAGTTCTTC. Its translation: CASSPRVSSSYNEQFF.

The J gene is TRBJ2-7, the V gene TRBV5-1, with 7 bases that match TRBD1. This CDR3 has 13 residues. From germline, CDR1 is SGHRS and CDR2 YFSETQ. J was trimmed by 9 bases and V by 4 bases; bases with no gene match: 10. CDR3 sequence (DNA): TGCGCCAGCAGCATGGGGGACAGACCAGCGCAGTACTTC. It yields the protein CASSMGDRPAQYF.

CDR3 in DNA: TGTGCCAGTAGTATAGGTCCAGGGTTTCCCGAAGCTTTCTTT. This sequence encodes CASSIGPGFPEAFF. V usage is TRBV19 and J usage is TRBJ1-1, with D possibly matching TRBD1 (5 bases). Germline V CDR1 and CDR2: LNHDA, SQIVND (reference sequence). The CDR3 is 14 residues long. Trimming took 1 base from V and 8 from J, leaving 14 bases between them.

This clone was seen a single time. The J gene is TRBJ1-3, the V gene TRBV15, with D maybe TRBD1 (6 bases). Germline CDR1 reads LNHNV; CDR2 reads YYDKDF (reference sequence). The CDR3 has 15 residues. Deletions cut 4 bases from V and 2 bases from J, with 12 bases between. The CDR3 bases are TGTGCCACCAGCACTGGGGGCCTAGCTGGAAACACCATATATTTT. This gives the protein CATSTGGLAGNTIYF.

J is TRBJ2-3 and V is TRBV18; D not resolved. Looked up from germline, CDR1 is KGHSH and CDR2 is LQKENI. This CDR3 is built from 14 residues. V lost 3 bases to trimming and J lost 4 bases, with 11 bases between them. The CDR3 DNA reads as TGTGCCAGCTCACCTAACGACGGAGCAGATACGCAGTATTTT. The encoded protein is CASSPNDGADTQYF.

The J gene is TRBJ2-2, the V gene TRBV2, with 10 bases aligning to TRBD2. The germline V gene has CDR1 SNHLY and CDR2 FYNNEI. V lost 4 bases to trimming and J lost 1 base; unmatched junction nucleotides: 0. The CDR3 contains 15 residues. The chain's CDR3 is CASSGTSGNTGELFF. In DNA form, the CDR3 reads TGTGCCAGCAGTGGGACTAGCGGGAACACCGGGGAGCTGTTTTTT.

The rearrangement links TRBV7-9 to TRBJ2-1, with 7 bases fitting TRBD1. There are 19 residues in the CDR3. V gave up 5 bases and J gave up 6 bases; unmatched junction bases: 22. In germline, CDR1 is SEHNR, CDR2 FQNEAQ (reference sequence). CDR3 amino acids: CASSLRRITGDRPPNEQFF. The DNA for the CDR3 is TGTGCCAGCAGCCTTCGACGAATCACAGGGGATCGGCCTCCCAATGAGCAGTTCTTC.

Turning to this clone: The conserved final phenylalanine or tryptophan is absent from the CDR3, which likely points to a read error. Because the CDR3's place on the DNA is in doubt, the DNA is left out and the CDR3 is given as listed by TCRdb. The chain's CDR3 is CASSFPGGQLRI. The gene calls are TRBV7-2 and TRBJ1-3; the table calls TRBD1, which could not be checked here. Looked up from germline, CDR1 is SGHTA and CDR2 is FQGNSA. The CDR3 totals 12 residues, both ends included.

This chain connects TRBV2 to TRBJ1-6; TRBD1 agrees at 7 bases. J gave up 3 bases and V 7 bases, and 12 bases lay outside the gene matches. This CDR3 has 17 amino acids. The germline V gene has CDR1 SNHLY and CDR2 FYNNEI. The CDR3 region has the DNA TGTGCCAGCACCGCTCGACAGGGAGGTTTCTATAATTCACCCCTCCACTTT. Translation gives CASTARQGGFYNSPLHF.

This clone occurred once. This chain connects TRBV19 to TRBJ1-5; 11 nucleotides match TRBD1. Trimming at V came to 11 bases and at J to 3 bases, leaving 9 bases not matched to a gene. Germline CDR1 reads LNHDA; CDR2 reads SQIVND (reference sequence). The CDR3 loop spans 15 amino acids. The CDR3 here is CAADGTGGFNQPQHF. The CDR3 DNA reads as TGTGCCGCGGACGGGACAGGGGGTTTCAATCAGCCCCAGCATTTT. Complete variable domain (other parts from reference TRBV19 and TRBJ1-5): DGGITQSPKYLFRKEGQNVTLSCEQNLNHDAMYWYRQDPGQGLRLIYYSQIVNDFQKGDIAEGYSVSREKKESFPLTVTSAQKNPTAFYLCAADGTGGFNQPQHFGDGTRLSIL.